The source of this T cell receptor (beta chain) is a study of T cell changes during pregnancy in multiple sclerosis. Repertoires were generated with immunoSEQ multiplex PCR, while TCRdb's copy carries only in-frame clones and drops some. The sample includes about 75,000 clones, 90% to 95% of them seen just once. This CDR3 is 12 amino acids long. The V end lost 7 bases, the J end lost 4 bases, and 10 bases lay between the germline ends. Germline CDR1 is SNHLY and CDR2 is FYNNEI. The source material was CD4+ T cells from peripheral blood mononuclear cells, sampled before pregnancy. This TCR derives from a female donor with multiple sclerosis, enrolled in a pregnancy study. The rearrangement links TRBV2 to TRBJ1-2; D remains ambiguous. The CDR3 is CASKRGGYGYTF. The CDR3 bases are TGTGCCAGCAAGAGAGGCGGCTATGGCTACACCTTC.